These T cell receptor beta chains were read from a single sample in a study of blood T cell repertoires in COVID-19. Only in-frame clones appear in the TCRdb table, and some are missing; sequencing was by immunoSEQ multiplex PCR. Among roughly 280,000 clones listed, roughly nine tenths were seen once. Sequences were obtained from peripheral blood. The source of these receptors is a man aged 35-49 years with active or convalescent COVID-19. The CDR3 runs from the conserved cysteine through the conserved F or W. A D gene is named only where the DNA matches it firmly. The listing skips clone size in some rows; elsewhere it reads once, few, many or a size class.

abundance	v_gene	d_gene	j_gene	CDR3aa	CDR3nt
once	TRBV5-1	-	TRBJ1-2	CASSRGGQNYGYTF	TGCGCCAGCAGCCGGGGGGGCCAGAACTATGGCTACACCTTC
-	TRBV6-6	TRBD1	TRBJ2-1	CASSRSGTGETFSYNEQFF	TGTGCCAGCAGTCGATCCGGGACAGGGGAGACCTTCTCCTACAATGAGCAGTTCTTC
-	TRBV11-2	-	TRBJ1-1	CASSPDRFEAFF	TGTGCCAGCAGTCCAGACAGGTTTGAAGCTTTCTTT
-	TRBV6-5	-	TRBJ1-6	CASSRDIRHSPLHF	TGTGCCAGCAGCCGGGACATCCGACATTCACCCCTCCACTTT
-	TRBV2	-	TRBJ2-4	CATEDGTLAKNIQYF	TGTGCCACCGAGGACGGGACTCTAGCCAAAAACATTCAGTACTTC
-	TRBV5-4	TRBD2	TRBJ2-5	CASSLRREGRETQYF	TGTGCCAGCAGCTTGAGGAGGGAGGGCCGTGAGACCCAGTACTTC
-	TRBV27	TRBD1	TRBJ1-5	CASSLTGGFNQPQHF	TGTGCCAGCAGTTTAACAGGGGGCTTCAATCAGCCCCAGCATTTT
-	TRBV7-7	TRBD1	TRBJ2-5	CASSLGQGGTQYF	TGTGCCAGCAGCCTAGGACAGGGAGGGACCCAGTACTTC
-	TRBV14	-	TRBJ2-1	CASSPLPYNEQFF	TGTGCCAGCAGCCCCCTCCCCTACAATGAGCAGTTCTTC
-	TRBV6-5	TRBD1	TRBJ2-7	CASKRAQGAYEQYF	TGTGCCAGCAAAAGGGCGCAGGGGGCCTACGAGCAGTACTTC
-	TRBV2	-	TRBJ2-7	CASSSEGHEQYF	TGTGCCAGCAGTTCGGAGGGCCACGAGCAGTACTTC
-	TRBV4-1	TRBD1	TRBJ2-1	CASSQGQGPLGDEQFF	TGCGCCAGCAGCCAAGGACAGGGACCCCTTGGGGATGAGCAGTTCTTC
-	TRBV24-1	-	TRBJ2-6	CATSDLTRGSGANVLTF	TGTGCCACCAGTGATCTAACCAGGGGATCTGGGGCCAACGTCCTGACTTTC
-	TRBV5-1	-	TRBJ2-5	CASRISIFEETQYF	TGCGCCAGCAGGATTAGTATTTTTGAAGAGACCCAGTACTTC
-	TRBV9	TRBD2	TRBJ2-1	CASSVADGLAGGNEQFF	TGTGCCAGCAGCGTAGCTGACGGACTAGCGGGCGGGAATGAGCAGTTCTTC
-	TRBV5-6	-	TRBJ1-3	CASSLRGPSPNTIYF	TGTGCCAGCAGCCTCAGGGGACCCAGCCCTAACACCATATATTTT
-	TRBV19	-	TRBJ1-3	CVSSAGNTIYF	TGTGTGTCTTCGGCTGGAAACACCATATATTTT
-	TRBV5-4	TRBD1	TRBJ1-4	CASSRSTGTNEKLFF	TGTGCCAGCAGCCGGTCGACAGGGACTAATGAAAAACTGTTTTTT